Sequencing of this TCR beta chain was carried out in a study of blood T cell repertoires in COVID-19. Study in general: Acute-phase and convalescent COVID-19 samples originated in the United States, Italy and Spain.

Source study methods: Scientists estimated how many nucleated cells there were by amplifying reference gene primers. The method was immunoSEQ multiplex PCR; TCRdb's version includes in-frame clones alone and lacks a portion of them. V, J and clone size derive from that table, while D and trimming were established from the DNA sequence. Counted here are 250,000 to 350,000 clones, roughly 90% occurring once; the ten biggest clones make up 2.2%. From germline, CDR1 is SGHTA and CDR2 FQGNSA. The ends lost 0 bases at V and 1 base at J; junction bases unmatched: 4. The CDR3 spans 16 residues. This receptor was identified in a woman between 45 and 60 years old who had recovered from COVID-19. The specimen sequenced was peripheral blood. The genes are TRBV7-2 and TRBJ2-3; TRBD2 agrees at 7 bases. DNA of the CDR3: TGTGCCAGCAGCTTAGCACGGGGGGTCGGCACAGATACGCAGTATTTT. It is translated as CASSLARGVGTDTQYF.